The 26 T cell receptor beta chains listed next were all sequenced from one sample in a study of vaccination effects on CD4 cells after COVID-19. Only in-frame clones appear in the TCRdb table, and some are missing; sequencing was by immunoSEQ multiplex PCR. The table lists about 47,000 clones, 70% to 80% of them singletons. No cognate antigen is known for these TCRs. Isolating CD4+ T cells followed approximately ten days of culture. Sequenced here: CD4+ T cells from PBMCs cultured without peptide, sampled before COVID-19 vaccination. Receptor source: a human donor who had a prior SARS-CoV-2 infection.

The CDR3 sequence is CAWTGTDTQYF. The CDR3 bases are TGTGCCTGGACCGGCACAGATACGCAGTATTTT. The chain combines TRBV30 with TRBJ2-3, with D uncertain. V lost 4 bases, J lost 1 base, and 3 bases lay in between. The CDR3 runs 11 residues. Germline CDR1 reads GTSNPN; CDR2 reads SVGIG (reference sequence).

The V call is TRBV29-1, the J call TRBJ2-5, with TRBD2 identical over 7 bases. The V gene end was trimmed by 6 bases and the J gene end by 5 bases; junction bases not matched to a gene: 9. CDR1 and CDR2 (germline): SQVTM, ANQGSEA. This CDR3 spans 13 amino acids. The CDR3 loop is CSVARTRWETQYF. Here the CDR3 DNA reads TGCAGCGTCGCCCGGACTAGATGGGAGACCCAGTACTTC.

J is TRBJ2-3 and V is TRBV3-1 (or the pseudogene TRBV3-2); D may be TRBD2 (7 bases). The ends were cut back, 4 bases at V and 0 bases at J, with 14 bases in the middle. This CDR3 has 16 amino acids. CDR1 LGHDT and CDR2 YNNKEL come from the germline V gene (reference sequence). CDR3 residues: CASSRRGAGSTDTQYF. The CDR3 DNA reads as TGTGCCAGCAGCCGTCGGGGGGCCGGGAGCACAGATACGCAGTATTTT.

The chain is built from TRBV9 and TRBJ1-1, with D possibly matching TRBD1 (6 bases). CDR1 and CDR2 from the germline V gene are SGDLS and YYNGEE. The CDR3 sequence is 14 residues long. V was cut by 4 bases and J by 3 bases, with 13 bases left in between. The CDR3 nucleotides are TGTGCCAGCAGCCCAGGGGCCCAATACACTGAAGCTTTCTTT. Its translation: CASSPGAQYTEAFF.

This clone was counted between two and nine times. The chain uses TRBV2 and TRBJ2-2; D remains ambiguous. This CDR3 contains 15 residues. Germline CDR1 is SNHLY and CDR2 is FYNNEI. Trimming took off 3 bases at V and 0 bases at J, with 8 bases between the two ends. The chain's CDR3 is CASSDTTSNTGELFF. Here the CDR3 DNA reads TGTGCCAGCAGTGATACCACCTCGAACACCGGGGAGCTGTTTTTT.

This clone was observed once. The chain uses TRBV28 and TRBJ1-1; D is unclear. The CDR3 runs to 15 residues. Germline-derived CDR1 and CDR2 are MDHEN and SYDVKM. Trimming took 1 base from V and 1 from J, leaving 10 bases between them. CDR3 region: CASSLLGIKNTEAFF. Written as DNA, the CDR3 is TGTGCCAGCAGTTTATTGGGTATAAAGAACACTGAAGCTTTCTTT.

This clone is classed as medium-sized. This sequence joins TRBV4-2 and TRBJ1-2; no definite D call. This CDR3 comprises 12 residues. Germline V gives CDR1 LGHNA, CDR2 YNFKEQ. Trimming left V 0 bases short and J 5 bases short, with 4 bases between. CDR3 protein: CASSQDAYGYTF. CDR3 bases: TGTGCCAGCAGCCAAGACGCGTATGGCTACACCTTC.

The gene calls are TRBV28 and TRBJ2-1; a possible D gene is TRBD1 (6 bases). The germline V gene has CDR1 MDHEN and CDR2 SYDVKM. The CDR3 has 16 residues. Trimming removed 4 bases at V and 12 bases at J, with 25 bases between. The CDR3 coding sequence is TGTGCCAGCAGTTCCTACCAGGGGTTTCGGCCTCCATGGCAGTTCTTC. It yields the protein CASSSYQGFRPPWQFF.

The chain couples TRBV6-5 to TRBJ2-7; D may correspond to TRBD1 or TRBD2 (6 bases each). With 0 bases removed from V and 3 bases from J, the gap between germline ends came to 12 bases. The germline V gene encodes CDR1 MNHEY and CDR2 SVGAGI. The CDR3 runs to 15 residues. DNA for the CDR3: TGTGCCAGCAGTTACTCGGAGGGGGTAGGCTACGAGCAGTACTTC. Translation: CASSYSEGVGYEQYF.

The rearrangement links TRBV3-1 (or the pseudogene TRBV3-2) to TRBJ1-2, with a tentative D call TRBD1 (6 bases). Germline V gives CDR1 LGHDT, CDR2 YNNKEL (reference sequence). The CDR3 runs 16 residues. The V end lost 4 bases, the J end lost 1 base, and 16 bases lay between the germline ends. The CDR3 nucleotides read TGTGCCAGCAGCCCCCGCCCCGACAGGTTTAACTATGGCTACACCTTC. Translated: CASSPRPDRFNYGYTF.

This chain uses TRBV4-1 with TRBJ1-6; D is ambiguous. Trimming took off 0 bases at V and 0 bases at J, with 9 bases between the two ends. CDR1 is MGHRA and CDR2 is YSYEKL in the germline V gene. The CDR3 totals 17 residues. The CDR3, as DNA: TGCGCCAGCAGCCAAGAAACCTACTCCTCCTATAATTCACCCCTCCACTTT. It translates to CASSQETYSSYNSPLHF.

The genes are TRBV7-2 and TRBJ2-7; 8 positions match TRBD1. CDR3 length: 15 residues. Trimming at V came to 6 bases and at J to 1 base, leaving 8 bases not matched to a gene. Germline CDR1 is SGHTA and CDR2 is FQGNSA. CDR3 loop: CASRYRDRSSYEQYF. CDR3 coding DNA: TGTGCCAGCAGGTACCGGGACAGGTCTTCCTACGAGCAGTACTTC.

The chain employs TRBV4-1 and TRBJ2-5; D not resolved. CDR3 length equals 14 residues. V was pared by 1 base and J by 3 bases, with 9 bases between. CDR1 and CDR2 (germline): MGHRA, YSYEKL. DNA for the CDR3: TGCGCCAGCAGCCAAGGGCTCAGAGAAGAGACCCAGTACTTC. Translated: CASSQGLREETQYF.

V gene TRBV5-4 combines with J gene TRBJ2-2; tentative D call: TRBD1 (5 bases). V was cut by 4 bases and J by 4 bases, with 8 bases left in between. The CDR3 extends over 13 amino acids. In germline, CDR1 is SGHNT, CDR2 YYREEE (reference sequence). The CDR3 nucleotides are TGTGCCAGCAGCCAGGGCGTCACCGGGGAGCTGTTTTTT. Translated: CASSQGVTGELFF.

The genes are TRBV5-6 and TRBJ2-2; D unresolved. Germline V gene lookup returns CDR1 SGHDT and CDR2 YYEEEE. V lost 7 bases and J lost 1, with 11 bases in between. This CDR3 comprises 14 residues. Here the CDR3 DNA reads TGTGCCAGCGGCCTTCTATTGAACACCGGGGAGCTGTTTTTT. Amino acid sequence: CASGLLLNTGELFF.

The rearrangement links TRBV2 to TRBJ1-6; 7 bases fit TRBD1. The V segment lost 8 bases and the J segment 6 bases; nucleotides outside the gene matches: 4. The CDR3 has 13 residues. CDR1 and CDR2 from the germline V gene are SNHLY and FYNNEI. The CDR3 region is CASVRGRNSPLHF. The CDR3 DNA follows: TGTGCCAGCGTGAGGGGGCGTAATTCACCCCTCCACTTT.

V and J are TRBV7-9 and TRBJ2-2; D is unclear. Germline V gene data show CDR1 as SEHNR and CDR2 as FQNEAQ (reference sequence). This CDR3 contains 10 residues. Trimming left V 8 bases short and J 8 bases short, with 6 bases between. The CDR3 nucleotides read TGTGCCAGCCTCCCAGGGGAGCTGTTTTTT. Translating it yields CASLPGELFF.

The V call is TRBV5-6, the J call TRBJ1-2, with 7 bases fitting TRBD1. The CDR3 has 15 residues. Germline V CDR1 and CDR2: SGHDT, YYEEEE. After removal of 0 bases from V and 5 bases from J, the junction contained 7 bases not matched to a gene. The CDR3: CASSLGRQGVYGYTF. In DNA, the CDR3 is TGTGCCAGCAGCTTGGGGAGGCAGGGGGTTTATGGCTACACCTTC.

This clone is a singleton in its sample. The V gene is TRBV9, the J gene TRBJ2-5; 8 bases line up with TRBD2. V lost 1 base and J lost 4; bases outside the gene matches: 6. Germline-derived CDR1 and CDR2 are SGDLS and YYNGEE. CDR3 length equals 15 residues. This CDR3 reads CASSVRGGLGETQYF. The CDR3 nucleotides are TGTGCCAGCAGCGTACGAGGGGGACTAGGAGAGACCCAGTACTTC. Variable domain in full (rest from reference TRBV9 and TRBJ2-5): DSGVTQTPKHLITATGQRVTLRCSPRSGDLSVYWYQQSLDQGLQFLIQYYNGEERAKGNILERFSAQQFPDLHSELNLSSLELGDSALYFCASSVRGGLGETQYFGPGTRLLVL.

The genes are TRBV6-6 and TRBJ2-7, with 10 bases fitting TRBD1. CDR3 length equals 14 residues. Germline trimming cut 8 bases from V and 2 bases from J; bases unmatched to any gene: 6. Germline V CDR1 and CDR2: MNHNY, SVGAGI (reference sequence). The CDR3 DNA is TGTGCCAGCCGGAGGACAGGGGGTACCTACGAGCAGTACTTC. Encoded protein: CASRRTGGTYEQYF.

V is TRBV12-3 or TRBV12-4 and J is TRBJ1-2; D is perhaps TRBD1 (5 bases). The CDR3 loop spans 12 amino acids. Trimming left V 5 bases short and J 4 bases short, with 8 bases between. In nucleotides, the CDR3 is TGTGCCAGCAGTGATCAGGGCTATGGCTACACCTTC. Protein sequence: CASSDQGYGYTF.

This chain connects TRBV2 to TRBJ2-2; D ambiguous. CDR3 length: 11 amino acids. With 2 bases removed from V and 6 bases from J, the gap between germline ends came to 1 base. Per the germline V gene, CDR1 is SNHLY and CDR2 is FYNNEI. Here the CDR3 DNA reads TGTGCCAGCAGTGAACCCGGGGAGCTGTTTTTT. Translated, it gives CASSEPGELFF.

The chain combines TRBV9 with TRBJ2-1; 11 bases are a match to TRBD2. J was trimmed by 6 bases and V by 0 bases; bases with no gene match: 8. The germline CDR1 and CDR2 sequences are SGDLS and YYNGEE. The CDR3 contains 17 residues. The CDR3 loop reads CASSVATVAGGPNEQFF. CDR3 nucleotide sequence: TGTGCCAGCAGCGTAGCTACTGTAGCGGGGGGGCCCAATGAGCAGTTCTTC.

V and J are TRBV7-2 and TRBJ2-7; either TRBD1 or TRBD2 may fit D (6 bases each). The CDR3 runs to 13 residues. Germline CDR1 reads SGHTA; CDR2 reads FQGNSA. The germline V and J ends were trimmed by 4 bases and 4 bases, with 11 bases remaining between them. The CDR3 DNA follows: TGTGCCAGCAGCTCGGGGGCCGGATACGAGCAGTACTTC. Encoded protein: CASSSGAGYEQYF.

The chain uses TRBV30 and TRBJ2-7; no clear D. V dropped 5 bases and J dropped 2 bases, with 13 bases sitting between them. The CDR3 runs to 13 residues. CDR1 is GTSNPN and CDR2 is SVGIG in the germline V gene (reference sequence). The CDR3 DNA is TGTGCCTGGTGTTCGGGTAGGACCTACGAGCAGTACTTC. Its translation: CAWCSGRTYEQYF. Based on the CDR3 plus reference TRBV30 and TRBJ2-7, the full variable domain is SQTIHQWPATLVQPVGSPLSLECTVEGTSNPNLYWYRQAAGRGLQLLFYSVGIGQISSEVPQNLSASRPQDRQFILSSKKLLLSDSGFYLCAWCSGRTYEQYFGPGTRLTVT.

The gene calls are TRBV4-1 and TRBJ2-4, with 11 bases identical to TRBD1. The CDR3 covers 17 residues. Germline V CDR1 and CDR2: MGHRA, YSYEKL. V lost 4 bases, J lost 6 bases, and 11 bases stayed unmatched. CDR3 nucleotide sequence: TGCGCCAGCAGCCCCATTGGGGAAGGGACAGGGGGAAACATTCAGTACTTC. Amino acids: CASSPIGEGTGGNIQYF.